This T cell receptor (beta chain) was sequenced in a study of T cell responses to AZD1222 COVID-19 vaccine. A remark on this clone: Its specificity is unknown.

Only in-frame clones appear in the TCRdb table, and some are missing; sequencing was by immunoSEQ multiplex PCR. The table includes approximately 140,000 clones, 80% to 95% detected once. General study findings and limits: Most donors were white British, females outnumbered males, and clonal diversity was possibly underestimated. Seropositivity was recorded at baseline in only a handful of AZD1222 recipients.

The germline V gene encodes CDR1 SGHRS and CDR2 YFSETQ. The V gene end was trimmed by 1 base and the J gene end by 4 bases; junction bases not matched to a gene: 5. This CDR3 is built from 15 residues. The sample in question was peripheral blood, obtained 28 days after the second AZD1222 dose. V usage is TRBV5-1 and J usage is TRBJ1-2; 9 bases are shared with TRBD1. This sequence originates from an adult who received the AZD1222 COVID-19 vaccine. In nucleotides, the CDR3 is TGCGCCAGCAGCTTGACAGGGGGCGAAGCCTATGGCTACACCTTC. Translated: CASSLTGGEAYGYTF.